These 6 T cell receptor beta chains share one sample of origin, sequenced in a study of T cells in Graves' hyperthyroidism and ophthalmopathy. TCR beta CDR3 regions were amplified from RNA transcripts. Carried out on the TCR CDR3, a first-round RT-PCR used the HTBI primer set. TCRdb reprocessed the multiplex PCR reads with MiXCR, giving one entry per CDR3 protein. This table has roughly 500,000 distinct CDR3 sequences, approximately 44% appearing once. Input material: peripheral blood or thyroid tissue (not recorded which). Receptors were obtained from an adult woman with Graves' disease, either hyperthyroidism or ophthalmopathy (not recorded which).

This clonotype showed up many times. The chain recombines TRBV19 with TRBJ1-1; possible D gene TRBD1, 5 bases. Between the trimmed V and J ends, which lost 4 bases and 0 bases, there was a span of 15 bases. The V gene's germline CDR1 is LNHDA and CDR2 SQIVND (reference sequence). The CDR3 spans 16 residues. DNA of the CDR3: TGTGCCAGTAGTAAGGTTCCGGGACGGCTGAACACTGAAGCTTTCTTT. Protein product: CASSKVPGRLNTEAFF.

The rearrangement links TRBV25-1 to TRBJ1-5; TRBD1 matches 7 bases. The CDR3 length is 14 residues. Germline CDR1 is MGHDK and CDR2 is SYGVNS. The trim removed 6 bases at V and 0 bases at J, leaving 2 bases unmatched. CDR3: CASRTGDSNQPQHF. Here the CDR3 DNA reads TGTGCCAGCAGAACAGGGGATAGCAATCAGCCCCAGCATTTT.

This clonotype was recorded at least ten times. The chain carries TRBV27 and TRBJ1-2; D may be TRBD1 (5 bases). Germline V gene sequence: CDR1 MNHEY, CDR2 SMNVEV (reference sequence). The CDR3 loop spans 13 amino acids. V dropped 6 bases and J dropped 2 bases, with 10 bases sitting between them. The CDR3: CASSLRENYGYTF. In nucleotides, the CDR3 is TGTGCCAGCAGCCTCAGGGAAAACTATGGCTACACCTTC.

V gene TRBV5-1 combines with J gene TRBJ2-7, with 9 bases matching TRBD1. The ends lost 4 bases at V and 5 bases at J; junction bases unmatched: 7. Germline CDR1 SGHRS, CDR2 YFSETQ. The CDR3 sequence is 14 residues long. CDR3 residues: CASSTGTGSNEQYF. CDR3 nucleotides: TGCGCCAGCAGCACCGGGACAGGGTCCAACGAGCAGTACTTC.

The V call is TRBV29-1, the J call TRBJ2-7; D is unclear. This CDR3 comprises 12 residues. Trimming shortened V by 5 bases and J by 1 base, and 9 bases separated the two germline ends. CDR1 is SQVTM and CDR2 is ANQGSEA in the germline V gene. The CDR3 bases are TGCAGCGTTCGAACCAGTTCCTACGAGCAGTACTTC. Translation gives CSVRTSSYEQYF.

For the CDR3, the DNA is TGCAGTGCTAGAGACCCCCAGGGAATACAAGAGACCCAGTACTTC. The encoded protein is CSARDPQGIQETQYF. The chain links TRBV20-1 to TRBJ2-5, with D tentatively TRBD1 (5 bases). V was shortened by 0 bases and J by 2 bases, with 13 bases between the two germline ends. Germline values: CDR1 DFQATT, CDR2 SNEGSKA (reference sequence). The CDR3 covers 15 residues.